This entry lists 18 T cell receptor beta chains sequenced from one sample in a study of T-cell reconstitution after alpha-beta-depleted transplantation in children. The TCRbeta library incorporated unique molecular identifiers. TCRdb redid the calling of the PCR reads with MiXCR, one entry per CDR3 protein. The table lists fewer than 400,000 distinct CDR3 sequences, over 20% of them singletons. The input for sequencing was PBMCs from the stem cell graft donor, taken from the stem cell graft. The receptors were sampled from a human donor who donated a stem cell graft to a child with acute myeloid leukemia.

This clonotype was seen more than once but under ten times. The chain joins TRBV20-1 to TRBJ2-7, with 7 bases fitting TRBD1. This CDR3 contains 15 residues. CDR1 and CDR2 (germline): DFQATT, SNEGSKA (reference sequence). V was clipped by 2 bases and J by 6 bases; unmatched bases: 13. The CDR3 bases are TGCAGTGCTAGATCCCCCAAAGCGACAGGGTTCGAGCAGTACTTC. It codes for CSARSPKATGFEQYF.

This clonotype was observed a handful of times. This chain uses TRBV5-5 with TRBJ2-2; a possible D gene is TRBD1 (6 bases). The length of the CDR3 is 15 residues. The V gene's germline CDR1 is SGHKS and CDR2 YYEKEE (reference sequence). Trimming cost V 0 bases and J 4 bases, with 10 bases left between them. The CDR3 region is CASSLGTAITGELFF. The DNA for the CDR3 is TGTGCCAGCAGCTTGGGGACAGCGATCACCGGGGAGCTGTTTTTT.

Only a few counts were recorded for this clonotype. The genes are TRBV27 and TRBJ1-2, with D possibly matching TRBD1 (5 bases). There are 14 residues in the CDR3. Germline V lookup: CDR1 MNHEY, CDR2 SMNVEV (reference sequence). With 4 bases removed from V and 0 bases from J, the gap between germline ends came to 9 bases. In DNA, the CDR3 is TGTGCCAGCAGTTGGGGCCGGACTAACTATGGCTACACCTTC. This gives the protein CASSWGRTNYGYTF.

The V and J genes are TRBV7-2 and TRBJ2-2; D is ambiguous. Per the germline V gene, CDR1 is SGHTA and CDR2 is FQGNSA. This CDR3 is built from 14 residues. Trimming left V 6 bases short and J 0 bases short, with 8 bases between. The CDR3 loop is CASRVGPNTGELFF. The CDR3 DNA sequence: TGTGCCAGCAGAGTCGGCCCGAACACCGGGGAGCTGTTTTTT.

The rearrangement links TRBV10-3 to TRBJ2-2; 9 positions agree with TRBD2. V was clipped by 11 bases and J by 6 bases; unmatched bases: 22. Germline CDR1 reads ENHRY; CDR2 reads SYGVKD. The CDR3 is made up of 18 amino acids. The CDR3 sequence is CASPGPGLAALMAGELFF. The DNA of the CDR3 is TGTGCCTCACCGGGACCGGGACTAGCTGCCTTGATGGCCGGGGAGCTGTTTTTT.

This clonotype occurred a few times. CDR3 region: CASSLVGAGTDTQYF. CDR3 bases: TGTGCCAGCAGCTTGGTGGGAGCGGGCACAGATACGCAGTATTTT. The V and J genes are TRBV5-5 and TRBJ2-3; D perhaps matches TRBD2 (5 bases). Germline CDR1 is SGHKS and CDR2 is YYEKEE (reference sequence). The CDR3 is 15 amino acids. The germline V and J ends were trimmed by 0 bases and 1 base, with 9 bases remaining between them.

This clonotype was observed many times. The chain recombines TRBV29-1 with TRBJ1-1; the D gene is possibly TRBD1 (5 bases). This CDR3 has 15 residues. V shed 6 bases and J shed 5 bases, with 22 bases lying between them. The germline V gene has CDR1 SQVTM and CDR2 ANQGSEA. The CDR3 DNA is TGCAGCGTGAGGGGCCCACGCAGGGATGAGACTGAAGCTTTCTTT. Residues: CSVRGPRRDETEAFF. Using reference TRBV29-1 and TRBJ1-1 for the parts outside the CDR3, the full variable domain is SAVISQKPSRDICQRGTSLTIQCQVDSQVTMMFWYRQQPGQSLTLIATANQGSEATYESGFVIDKFPISRPNLTFSTLTVSNMSPEDSSIYLCSVRGPRRDETEAFFGQGTRLTVV.

In the case of this clonotype: Compared with germline, one end of the junction differs, possibly owing to a read error. The chain has TRBV25-1 and TRBJ2-7, with D maybe TRBD2 (6 bases). Germline loops: CDR1 MGHDK, CDR2 SYGVNS. This CDR3 comprises 14 residues. The CDR3 spells CASRESTSRDEQYF. CDR3 DNA: TGTGCCAGCAGAGAATCAACTAGCCGAGACGAGCAGTACTTC.

This chain links TRBV3-1 with TRBJ2-2; 7 nucleotides align to TRBD2. Trimming cost V 9 bases and J 3 bases; bases outside gene matches: 10. CDR3 size: 15 residues. In germline, CDR1 is LGHDT, CDR2 YNNKEL (reference sequence). The CDR3 region is CARAGTTLYTGELFF. Written as DNA, the CDR3 is TGTGCCAGGGCCGGGACTACCCTCTACACCGGGGAGCTGTTTTTT.

The rearrangement uses TRBV4-2 and TRBJ2-4; TRBD2 is a possible D gene (5 bases). The V gene's germline CDR1 is LGHNA and CDR2 YNFKEQ. V was trimmed by 0 bases and J by 9 bases, leaving 9 bases between them. The CDR3 runs 13 residues. The DNA for the CDR3 is TGTGCCAGCAGCCAAGAGGGTCGGGGCATTCAGTACTTC. The encoded protein is CASSQEGRGIQYF.

The table lists this clonotype with many counts. The chain employs TRBV29-1 and TRBJ2-3, with D unclear. The CDR3 consists of 10 residues. The germline CDR1 and CDR2 sequences are SQVTM and ANQGSEA. V lost 5 bases and J 4 bases, leaving 4 bases between the germline ends. The CDR3 nucleotides are TGCAGCGTTAGGTCAGATACGCAGTATTTT. Translation: CSVRSDTQYF.

The chain has TRBV12-3 or TRBV12-4 and TRBJ1-5; TRBD1 matches at 11 bases. CDR3 length: 16 amino acids. V lost 6 bases to trimming and J lost 4 bases; unmatched junction nucleotides: 8. In DNA, the CDR3 is TGTGCCAGCAGCCCTCCCGGACAGGGGGCGAATCAGCCCCAGCATTTT. Amino acid sequence: CASSPPGQGANQPQHF.

This clonotype was detected only a few times. The rearrangement joins TRBV20-1 to TRBJ2-5, with no clear D. Germline lookup yields CDR1 DFQATT and CDR2 SNEGSKA (reference sequence). The CDR3 is made up of 14 amino acids. V dropped 1 base and J dropped 1 base, with 10 bases sitting between them. DNA of the CDR3: TGCAGTGCTAGAGGTCGCCAGCTCCAAGAGACCCAGTACTTC. Its translation: CSARGRQLQETQYF.

The gene calls are TRBV12-3 or TRBV12-4 and TRBJ2-7, with D perhaps TRBD2 (7 bases). V was pared by 5 bases and J by 7 bases, with 24 bases between. The CDR3 runs 16 residues. The CDR3 spells CASSPSRDRTAGEQYF. CDR3 bases: TGTGCCAGCAGTCCGTCCCGGGACCGGACAGCGGGAGAGCAGTACTTC.

The rearrangement joins TRBV20-1 to TRBJ2-3; TRBD1 agrees at 7 bases. Germline CDR1 DFQATT, CDR2 SNEGSKA (reference sequence). CDR3 size: 14 residues. V lost 6 bases, J lost 2 bases, and 8 bases stayed unmatched. The CDR3 spells CSADRDSATDTQYF. The CDR3 nucleotides read TGCAGTGCCGACCGGGACAGTGCCACAGATACGCAGTATTTT.

Only a few counts were recorded for this clonotype. The rearrangement links TRBV6-1 to TRBJ1-1; D perhaps matches TRBD1 (6 bases). The CDR3 has 13 amino acids. V lost 6 bases and J 8 bases, leaving 16 bases between the germline ends. The V gene's germline CDR1 is MNHNS and CDR2 SASEGT. CDR3 DNA sequence: TGTGCCAGCAGAAAAGGGCAAGGGACAGAAGCTTTCTTT. Its protein is CASRKGQGTEAFF.

V usage is TRBV7-9 and J usage is TRBJ2-1; 8 bases agree with TRBD2. CDR1 is SEHNR, CDR2 FQNEAQ, per germline (reference sequence). The CDR3 contains 14 residues. The V and J ends lost 5 bases and 7 bases, in that order; junction bases with no gene match: 7. In nucleotides, the CDR3 is TGTGCCAGCAGCGCCCCGGGGGGGTTGAATGAGCAGTTCTTC. Amino acid sequence: CASSAPGGLNEQFF.

J is TRBJ1-1 and V is TRBV6-5; 7 bases are a match to TRBD1. The CDR3 extends over 15 amino acids. V lost 6 bases and J lost 5; bases outside the gene matches: 12. Germline values: CDR1 MNHEY, CDR2 SVGAGI. Here the CDR3 DNA reads TGTGCCAGCAGCTATGAACAGGGGCTTTTTACTGAAGCTTTCTTT. Translating gives CASSYEQGLFTEAFF.